This TCR beta chain was observed in a study of OX40 agonist ivuxolimab in advanced cancers. On the study more broadly: Subjects had a mean age of about 65 years, with a range of about 23 to 90; just over 80% were male.

The table came from immunoSEQ multiplex PCR; TCRdb's copy has only in-frame clones and leaves some out. Here the sample spans about 47,000 clones, around 88% being singletons. V was shortened by 6 bases and J by 2 bases, with 8 bases between the two germline ends. The CDR3 spans 13 residues. Germline values: CDR1 MDHEN, CDR2 SYDVKM. The rearrangement uses TRBV28 and TRBJ2-1, with unresolved D. Source: CD4+ or CD8+ T cells sorted from blood, taken in a trial of the OX40 agonist ivuxolimab. This clonotype was obtained from an adult with an advanced solid tumor such as melanoma, head and neck, liver or kidney cancer. CDR3 in DNA: TGTGCCAGCAGCCCGGACGCCTACAATGAGCAGTTCTTC. This codes for CASSPDAYNEQFF. Combining the CDR3 with reference TRBV28 and TRBJ2-1 gives the whole variable domain DVKVTQSSRYLVKRTGEKVFLECVQDMDHENMFWYRQDPGLGLRLIYFSYDVKMKEKGDIPEGYSVSREKKERFSLILESASTNQTSMYLCASSPDAYNEQFFGPGTRLTVL.